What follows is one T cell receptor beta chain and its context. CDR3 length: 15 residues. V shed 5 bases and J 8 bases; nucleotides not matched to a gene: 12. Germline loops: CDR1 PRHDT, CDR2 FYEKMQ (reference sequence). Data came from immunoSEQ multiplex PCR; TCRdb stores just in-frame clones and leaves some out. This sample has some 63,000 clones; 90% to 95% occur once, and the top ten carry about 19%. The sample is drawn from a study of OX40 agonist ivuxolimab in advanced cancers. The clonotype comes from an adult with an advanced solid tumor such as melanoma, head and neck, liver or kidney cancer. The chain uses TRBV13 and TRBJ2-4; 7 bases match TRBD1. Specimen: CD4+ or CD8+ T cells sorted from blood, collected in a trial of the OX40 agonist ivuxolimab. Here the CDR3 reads CASSRQRQGEDIQYF. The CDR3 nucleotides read TGTGCCAGCAGCCGGCAAAGACAGGGTGAGGACATTCAGTACTTC.